Below are 11 T cell receptor beta chains sequenced from a single sample in a study of blood T cell repertoires in COVID-19. The table came from immunoSEQ multiplex PCR; TCRdb's copy has only in-frame clones and leaves some out. There are a few hundred thousand clones in the sample; under 85% occur only once, and about 0.9% lies in the top ten. Specimen: peripheral blood. These receptors were collected from a human donor with COVID-19, enrolled during active disease. The donor label of this sample is uncertain.

As for this clone: The junction differs from germline at one of its ends, possibly a read error. V gene TRBV7-7 combines with J gene TRBJ2-5; perhaps TRBD2 as D (6 bases). The CDR3 consists of 15 residues. CDR1 is SSHAT and CDR2 is FNYEAQ in the germline V gene (reference sequence). For the CDR3, the DNA is TGTGCTAGCAGCGCACTCGGGACTCTTCAAGAGACCCAGTACTTC. Its translation is CASSALGTLQETQYF.

The sample holds one count of this clone. V and J are TRBV5-1 and TRBJ2-1; D not certain. Trimming removed 4 bases at V and 6 bases at J, with 14 bases between. CDR1 SGHRS and CDR2 YFSETQ come from the germline V gene. CDR3 length: 14 amino acids. The CDR3 nucleotides are TGCGCCAGCAGCCTGAATCCCAGAGGCAATGAGCAGTTCTTC. It translates to CASSLNPRGNEQFF.

V is TRBV19 and J is TRBJ1-2; 8 bases agree with TRBD1. CDR3 length: 13 residues. V trimming: 5 bases; J trimming: 8 bases; junction bases outside the gene matches: 7. CDR1 and CDR2 (germline): LNHDA, SQIVND (reference sequence). CDR3 sequence: CASSLHRGEGYTF. CDR3 bases: TGTGCCAGTAGTCTTCACAGGGGGGAAGGCTACACCTTC.

This clone has more than one count but fewer than ten. V and J are TRBV30 and TRBJ1-1; tentative D call: TRBD1 (6 bases). V dropped 3 bases and J dropped 4 bases, with 12 bases sitting between them. The germline gives CDR1 GTSNPN, CDR2 SVGIG (reference sequence). The CDR3 spans 13 residues. The chain's CDR3 is CAWRGRGVTEAFF. The CDR3 DNA follows: TGTGCCTGGAGGGGCAGGGGAGTCACTGAAGCTTTCTTT. Complete variable domain (other parts from reference TRBV30 and TRBJ1-1): SQTIHQWPATLVQPVGSPLSLECTVEGTSNPNLYWYRQAAGRGLQLLFYSVGIGQISSEVPQNLSASRPQDRQFILSSKKLLLSDSGFYLCAWRGRGVTEAFFGQGTRLTVV.

CDR3 sequence: CASSVDASSYNSPLHF. Written as DNA, the CDR3 is TGTGCCAGCAGCGTAGACGCGAGCTCCTATAATTCACCCCTCCACTTT. The J gene is TRBJ1-6, the V gene TRBV9; D remains ambiguous. CDR1 and CDR2 from the germline V gene are SGDLS and YYNGEE. The CDR3 has 16 residues. The ends were cut back, 0 bases at V and 0 bases at J, with 7 bases in the middle. Looking up the rest from reference TRBV9 and TRBJ1-6 gives the full variable domain: DSGVTQTPKHLITATGQRVTLRCSPRSGDLSVYWYQQSLDQGLQFLIQYYNGEERAKGNILERFSAQQFPDLHSELNLSSLELGDSALYFCASSVDASSYNSPLHFGNGTRLTVT.

The chain uses TRBV11-2 and TRBJ2-7; D is ambiguous. V was trimmed by 8 bases and J by 1 base, leaving 12 bases between them. Germline V CDR1 and CDR2: SGHAT, FQNNGV. This CDR3 is built from 13 residues. DNA for the CDR3: TGTGCCAGCCAGATTGGCGGTTCCTACGAGCAGTACTTC. Protein product: CASQIGGSYEQYF.

The V gene is TRBV19, the J gene TRBJ1-5; TRBD1 matches at 8 bases. V lost 5 bases, J lost 6 bases, and 9 bases stayed unmatched. This CDR3 is built from 15 residues. Per the germline V gene, CDR1 is LNHDA and CDR2 is SQIVND (reference sequence). The chain's CDR3 is CASSDGQGGRQPQHF. DNA for the CDR3: TGTGCCAGTAGTGATGGACAGGGCGGTCGTCAGCCCCAGCATTTT.

This rearrangement joins TRBV27 to TRBJ1-1; 9 nucleotides line up with TRBD1. CDR3 size: 14 residues. J gave up 4 bases and V 6 bases, and 6 bases lay outside the gene matches. CDR1 is MNHEY and CDR2 is SMNVEV in the germline V gene (reference sequence). In DNA, the CDR3 is TGTGCCAGCAGGAAGGGACAGGGAGCCACTGAAGCTTTCTTT. Translated, it gives CASRKGQGATEAFF.

This clone occurred once. The chain has TRBV5-1 and TRBJ2-3, with D possibly TRBD1 on 5 matching bases. CDR3 length equals 16 residues. From germline, CDR1 is SGHRS and CDR2 YFSETQ. Trimming removed 0 bases at V and 0 bases at J, with 11 bases between. The CDR3 DNA reads as TGCGCCAGCAGCTTGGATGCCAGGGCGAGCACAGATACGCAGTATTTT. This codes for CASSLDARASTDTQYF.

The CDR3 nucleotides read TGTGCCAGCAGCCAAGATGGAAGACAGGGCCTCGAAAAACTGTTTTTT. Its protein product is CASSQDGRQGLEKLFF. This sequence joins TRBV4-2 and TRBJ1-4, with 7 bases that match TRBD1. This CDR3 has 16 amino acids. CDR1 and CDR2 (germline): LGHNA, YNFKEQ. V trimming: 0 bases; J trimming: 8 bases; junction bases outside the gene matches: 9.

The J gene is TRBJ2-7, the V gene TRBV14, with D possibly TRBD1 on 5 matching bases. V lost 1 base and J 0 bases, leaving 19 bases between the germline ends. CDR3 length equals 18 residues. Germline CDR1 SGHDN, CDR2 FVKESK. DNA of the CDR3: TGTGCCAGCAGCCAAGTGGGCAAGGGGCTGTCCTTCTCCTACGAGCAGTACTTC. It specifies CASSQVGKGLSFSYEQYF.